This T cell receptor beta chain was sequenced during a study of shared clonotypes between healthy human individuals. Background on the study: Each donor had three CD4 naive, three CD4 memory, two CD8 naive and one CD8 memory plate.

The assay was immunoSEQ multiplex PCR, and TCRdb's table has in-frame clones only and misses some. The sample carries approximately 2,000,000 clones, 93% recorded once. This clone was found once. This specimen includes other DNA sequences encoding the same CDR3. Selected positively for CCR7 and CD45RO-negative, naive CD8 cells excluded terminally differentiated effector memory CD45RA+ cells. The clonotype was recovered from a man younger than 35 in good health. Some clones in this sample may be carry-over from other donors' samples. Sequenced input: naive CD8+ T cells from PBMCs.

For the CDR3, the DNA is TGTGCCACCAGCAGGGACAGGGGGCGGGGAGAGACCCAGTACTTC. It encodes CATSRDRGRGETQYF. This chain links TRBV15 with TRBJ2-5, with 11 nucleotides matching TRBD1. Germline CDR1 and CDR2: LNHNV and YYDKDF (reference sequence). The CDR3 covers 15 residues. V was clipped by 3 bases and J by 4 bases; unmatched bases: 4.